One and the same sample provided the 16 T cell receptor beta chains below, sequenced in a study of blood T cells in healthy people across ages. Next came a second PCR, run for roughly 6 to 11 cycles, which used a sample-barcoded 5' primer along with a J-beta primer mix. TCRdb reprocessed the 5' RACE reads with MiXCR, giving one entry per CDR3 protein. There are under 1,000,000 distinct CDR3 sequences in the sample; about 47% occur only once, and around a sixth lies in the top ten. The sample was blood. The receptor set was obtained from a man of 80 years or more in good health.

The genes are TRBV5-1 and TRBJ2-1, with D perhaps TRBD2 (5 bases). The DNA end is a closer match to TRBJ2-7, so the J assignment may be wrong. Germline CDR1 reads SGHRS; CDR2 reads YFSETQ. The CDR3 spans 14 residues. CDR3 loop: CASSLAGDYNEQYF. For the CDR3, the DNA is TGCGCCAGCAGCTTGGCCGGTGACTACAATGAGCAGTACTTC.

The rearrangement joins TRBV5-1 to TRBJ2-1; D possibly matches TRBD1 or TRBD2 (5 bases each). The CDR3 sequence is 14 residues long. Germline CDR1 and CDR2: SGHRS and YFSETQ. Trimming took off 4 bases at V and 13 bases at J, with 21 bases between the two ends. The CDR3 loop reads CASSQIPGTDTQFF. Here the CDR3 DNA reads TGCGCCAGCAGCCAAATTCCCGGGACGGACACTCAGTTCTTC.

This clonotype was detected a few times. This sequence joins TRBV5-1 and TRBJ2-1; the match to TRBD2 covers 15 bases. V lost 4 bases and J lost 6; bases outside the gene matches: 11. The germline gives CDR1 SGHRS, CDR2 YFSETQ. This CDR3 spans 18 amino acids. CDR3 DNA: TGCGCCAGCAGCCCAGGACTAGCGGGAGGGGTAATCCTCAATGAGCAGTTCTTC. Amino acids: CASSPGLAGGVILNEQFF.

CDR3 region: CASSESLDLSEQFF. CDR3 bases: TGTGCCAGCAGTGAATCCCTCGACTTGAGTGAGCAGTTCTTC. V usage is TRBV25-1 and J usage is TRBJ2-1, with D uncertain. The CDR3 loop spans 14 amino acids. Trimming shortened V by 1 base and J by 9 bases, and 13 bases separated the two germline ends. Germline assignment: CDR1 MGHDK and CDR2 SYGVNS. The variable domain in full, with the rest retrieved from reference TRBV25-1 and TRBJ2-1, is EADIYQTPRYLVIGTGKKITLECSQTMGHDKMYWYQQDPGMELHLIHYSYGVNSTEKGDLSSESTVSRIRTEHFPLTLESARPSHTSQYLCASSESLDLSEQFFGPGTRLTVL.

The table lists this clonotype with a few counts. In DNA, the CDR3 is TGTGCCATAAGAACAGGGCACGGAAACACCATATATTTT. It yields the protein CAIRTGHGNTIYF. The gene calls are TRBV10-3 and TRBJ1-3; D is possibly TRBD1 (6 bases). From germline, CDR1 is ENHRY and CDR2 SYGVKD. This CDR3 is built from 13 residues. Trimming left V 9 bases short and J 4 bases short, with 13 bases between.

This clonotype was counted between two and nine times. The CDR3 DNA reads TGTGCCAGCAGCTTAGGGGACACCCGCACAGATACGCAGTATTTT. Translation: CASSLGDTRTDTQYF. The chain recombines TRBV7-2 with TRBJ2-3, with a possible D match to TRBD1 (6 bases). The germline V and J ends were trimmed by 1 base and 1 base, with 9 bases remaining between them. This CDR3 has 15 residues. Germline V gives CDR1 SGHTA, CDR2 FQGNSA.

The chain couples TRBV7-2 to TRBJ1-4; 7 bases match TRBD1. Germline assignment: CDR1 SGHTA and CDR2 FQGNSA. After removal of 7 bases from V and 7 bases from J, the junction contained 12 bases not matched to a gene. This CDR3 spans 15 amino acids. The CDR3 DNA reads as TGTGCCAGCACCATCCAGGGGGGGCGTGGTGAAAAACTGTTTTTT. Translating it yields CASTIQGGRGEKLFF.

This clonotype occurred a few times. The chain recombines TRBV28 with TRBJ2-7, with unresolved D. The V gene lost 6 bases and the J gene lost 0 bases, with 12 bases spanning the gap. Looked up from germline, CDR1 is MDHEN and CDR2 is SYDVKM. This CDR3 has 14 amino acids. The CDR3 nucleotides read TGTGCCAGCAGCCCATGGGCGGTCTCCTACGAGCAGTACTTC. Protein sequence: CASSPWAVSYEQYF. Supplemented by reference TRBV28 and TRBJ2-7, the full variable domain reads DVKVTQSSRYLVKRTGEKVFLECVQDMDHENMFWYRQDPGLGLRLIYFSYDVKMKEKGDIPEGYSVSREKKERFSLILESASTNQTSMYLCASSPWAVSYEQYFGPGTRLTVT.

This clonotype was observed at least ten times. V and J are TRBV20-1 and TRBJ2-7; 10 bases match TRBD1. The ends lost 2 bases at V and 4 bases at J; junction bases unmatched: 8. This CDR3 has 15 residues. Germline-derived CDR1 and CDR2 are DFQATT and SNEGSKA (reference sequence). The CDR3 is CSARRPGTGVYEQYF. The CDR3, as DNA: TGCAGTGCTAGACGGCCCGGGACAGGGGTTTACGAGCAGTACTTC.

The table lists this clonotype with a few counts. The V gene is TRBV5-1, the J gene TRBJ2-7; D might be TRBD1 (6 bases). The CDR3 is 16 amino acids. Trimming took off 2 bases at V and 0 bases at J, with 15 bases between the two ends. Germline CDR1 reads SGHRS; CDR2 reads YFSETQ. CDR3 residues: CASSFVTGMGSYEQYF. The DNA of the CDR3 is TGCGCCAGCAGCTTCGTTACAGGGATGGGCTCCTACGAGCAGTACTTC.

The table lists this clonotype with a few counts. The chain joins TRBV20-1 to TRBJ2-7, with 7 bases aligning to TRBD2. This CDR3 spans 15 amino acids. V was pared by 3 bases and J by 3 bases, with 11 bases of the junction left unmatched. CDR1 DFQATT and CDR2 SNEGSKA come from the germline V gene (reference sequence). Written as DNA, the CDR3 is TGCAGTGCTAGTCTGGGACGAGCGGGAAACTACGAGCAGTACTTC. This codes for CSASLGRAGNYEQYF.

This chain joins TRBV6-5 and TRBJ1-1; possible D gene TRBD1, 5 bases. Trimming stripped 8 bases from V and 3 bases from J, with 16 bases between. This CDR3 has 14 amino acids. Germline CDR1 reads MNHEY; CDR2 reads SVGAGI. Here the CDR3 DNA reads TGTGCCAGCTATCGGTCCCGGGACTACACTGAAGCTTTCTTT. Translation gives CASYRSRDYTEAFF.

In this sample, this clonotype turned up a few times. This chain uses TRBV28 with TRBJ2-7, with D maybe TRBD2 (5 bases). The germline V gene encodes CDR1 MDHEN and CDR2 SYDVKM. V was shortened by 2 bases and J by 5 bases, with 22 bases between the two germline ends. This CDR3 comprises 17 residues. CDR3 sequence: CASSLDVRRAHSDEQYF. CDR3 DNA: TGTGCCAGCAGTTTAGATGTTCGGCGGGCCCATTCCGACGAGCAGTACTTC.

CDR3 in amino acids: CASSSGVNEQFF. Written as DNA, the CDR3 is TGTGCCAGCAGTTCAGGGGTGAATGAGCAGTTCTTC. The chain has TRBV7-9 and TRBJ2-1, with D perhaps matching TRBD1 (6 bases). Germline-derived CDR1 and CDR2 are SEHNR and FQNEAQ (reference sequence). The CDR3 covers 12 residues. V lost 6 bases and J 7 bases, leaving 10 bases between the germline ends.

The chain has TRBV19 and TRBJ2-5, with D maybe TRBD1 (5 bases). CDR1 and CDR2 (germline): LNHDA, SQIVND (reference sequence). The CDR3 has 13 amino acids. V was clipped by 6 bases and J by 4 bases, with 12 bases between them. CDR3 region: CASRMKGSETQYF. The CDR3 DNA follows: TGTGCCAGTAGGATGAAGGGGTCAGAGACCCAGTACTTC.

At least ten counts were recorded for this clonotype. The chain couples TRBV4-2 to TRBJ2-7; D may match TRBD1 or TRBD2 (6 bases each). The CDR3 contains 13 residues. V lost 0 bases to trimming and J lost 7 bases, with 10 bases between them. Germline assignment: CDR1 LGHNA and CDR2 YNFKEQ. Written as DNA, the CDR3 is TGTGCCAGCAGCCAAGAAGGAGGGGGAGAGCAGTACTTC. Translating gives CASSQEGGGEQYF.